The rows below give T cell receptor beta chains drawn from one sample of a study of blood T cell repertoires in COVID-19. Clones were sequenced by immunoSEQ multiplex PCR, and TCRdb holds only the in-frame ones, with some missing. Of more than 85,000 clones listed, roughly four fifths are singletons. The sequenced material came from peripheral blood. Receptors were obtained from a man aged 65-85 years with acute or convalescent COVID-19. The conserved cysteine and the conserved F or W are not part of the CDR3 here. Expanded clones get a size class; other rows say once, few or many, or leave the size out.

TRBV28	TRBJ1-4	-	ASWGQNNEKLF
TRBV7-3	TRBJ1-1	-	ASSLSQGVTEAF
TRBV3-1/TRBV3-2	TRBJ1-1	-	ASSQYDRGARDTEAF
TRBV29-1	TRBJ1-2	-	SVLGQGGYT
TRBV5-1	TRBJ1-5	-	ASSWTGGSNQPQH
TRBV29-1	TRBJ2-1	-	SVERDTSYNEQF
TRBV7-9	TRBJ1-2	once	ASSLEAGTYGYT
TRBV6-5	TRBJ2-2	once	ASSPGHTGELF
TRBV10-2	TRBJ1-3	-	ASYQGGVSDTIY
TRBV21-1	TRBJ2-7	-	ASSNRRTDSYEQY
TRBV2	TRBJ1-3	-	ASGLTSGNTIY
TRBV25-1	TRBJ2-1	-	ASIRTRSNEQF
TRBV20-1	TRBJ2-1	-	SASRLAGGSYNEQF
TRBV6-5	TRBJ2-5	once	ASSQLQEKETQY
TRBV10-2	TRBJ1-6	-	ASSDGQALSISPLH
TRBV25-1	TRBJ1-2	-	ASSRGTAPNYGYT
TRBV6-5	TRBJ2-2	-	ASSLELAGVPGELF